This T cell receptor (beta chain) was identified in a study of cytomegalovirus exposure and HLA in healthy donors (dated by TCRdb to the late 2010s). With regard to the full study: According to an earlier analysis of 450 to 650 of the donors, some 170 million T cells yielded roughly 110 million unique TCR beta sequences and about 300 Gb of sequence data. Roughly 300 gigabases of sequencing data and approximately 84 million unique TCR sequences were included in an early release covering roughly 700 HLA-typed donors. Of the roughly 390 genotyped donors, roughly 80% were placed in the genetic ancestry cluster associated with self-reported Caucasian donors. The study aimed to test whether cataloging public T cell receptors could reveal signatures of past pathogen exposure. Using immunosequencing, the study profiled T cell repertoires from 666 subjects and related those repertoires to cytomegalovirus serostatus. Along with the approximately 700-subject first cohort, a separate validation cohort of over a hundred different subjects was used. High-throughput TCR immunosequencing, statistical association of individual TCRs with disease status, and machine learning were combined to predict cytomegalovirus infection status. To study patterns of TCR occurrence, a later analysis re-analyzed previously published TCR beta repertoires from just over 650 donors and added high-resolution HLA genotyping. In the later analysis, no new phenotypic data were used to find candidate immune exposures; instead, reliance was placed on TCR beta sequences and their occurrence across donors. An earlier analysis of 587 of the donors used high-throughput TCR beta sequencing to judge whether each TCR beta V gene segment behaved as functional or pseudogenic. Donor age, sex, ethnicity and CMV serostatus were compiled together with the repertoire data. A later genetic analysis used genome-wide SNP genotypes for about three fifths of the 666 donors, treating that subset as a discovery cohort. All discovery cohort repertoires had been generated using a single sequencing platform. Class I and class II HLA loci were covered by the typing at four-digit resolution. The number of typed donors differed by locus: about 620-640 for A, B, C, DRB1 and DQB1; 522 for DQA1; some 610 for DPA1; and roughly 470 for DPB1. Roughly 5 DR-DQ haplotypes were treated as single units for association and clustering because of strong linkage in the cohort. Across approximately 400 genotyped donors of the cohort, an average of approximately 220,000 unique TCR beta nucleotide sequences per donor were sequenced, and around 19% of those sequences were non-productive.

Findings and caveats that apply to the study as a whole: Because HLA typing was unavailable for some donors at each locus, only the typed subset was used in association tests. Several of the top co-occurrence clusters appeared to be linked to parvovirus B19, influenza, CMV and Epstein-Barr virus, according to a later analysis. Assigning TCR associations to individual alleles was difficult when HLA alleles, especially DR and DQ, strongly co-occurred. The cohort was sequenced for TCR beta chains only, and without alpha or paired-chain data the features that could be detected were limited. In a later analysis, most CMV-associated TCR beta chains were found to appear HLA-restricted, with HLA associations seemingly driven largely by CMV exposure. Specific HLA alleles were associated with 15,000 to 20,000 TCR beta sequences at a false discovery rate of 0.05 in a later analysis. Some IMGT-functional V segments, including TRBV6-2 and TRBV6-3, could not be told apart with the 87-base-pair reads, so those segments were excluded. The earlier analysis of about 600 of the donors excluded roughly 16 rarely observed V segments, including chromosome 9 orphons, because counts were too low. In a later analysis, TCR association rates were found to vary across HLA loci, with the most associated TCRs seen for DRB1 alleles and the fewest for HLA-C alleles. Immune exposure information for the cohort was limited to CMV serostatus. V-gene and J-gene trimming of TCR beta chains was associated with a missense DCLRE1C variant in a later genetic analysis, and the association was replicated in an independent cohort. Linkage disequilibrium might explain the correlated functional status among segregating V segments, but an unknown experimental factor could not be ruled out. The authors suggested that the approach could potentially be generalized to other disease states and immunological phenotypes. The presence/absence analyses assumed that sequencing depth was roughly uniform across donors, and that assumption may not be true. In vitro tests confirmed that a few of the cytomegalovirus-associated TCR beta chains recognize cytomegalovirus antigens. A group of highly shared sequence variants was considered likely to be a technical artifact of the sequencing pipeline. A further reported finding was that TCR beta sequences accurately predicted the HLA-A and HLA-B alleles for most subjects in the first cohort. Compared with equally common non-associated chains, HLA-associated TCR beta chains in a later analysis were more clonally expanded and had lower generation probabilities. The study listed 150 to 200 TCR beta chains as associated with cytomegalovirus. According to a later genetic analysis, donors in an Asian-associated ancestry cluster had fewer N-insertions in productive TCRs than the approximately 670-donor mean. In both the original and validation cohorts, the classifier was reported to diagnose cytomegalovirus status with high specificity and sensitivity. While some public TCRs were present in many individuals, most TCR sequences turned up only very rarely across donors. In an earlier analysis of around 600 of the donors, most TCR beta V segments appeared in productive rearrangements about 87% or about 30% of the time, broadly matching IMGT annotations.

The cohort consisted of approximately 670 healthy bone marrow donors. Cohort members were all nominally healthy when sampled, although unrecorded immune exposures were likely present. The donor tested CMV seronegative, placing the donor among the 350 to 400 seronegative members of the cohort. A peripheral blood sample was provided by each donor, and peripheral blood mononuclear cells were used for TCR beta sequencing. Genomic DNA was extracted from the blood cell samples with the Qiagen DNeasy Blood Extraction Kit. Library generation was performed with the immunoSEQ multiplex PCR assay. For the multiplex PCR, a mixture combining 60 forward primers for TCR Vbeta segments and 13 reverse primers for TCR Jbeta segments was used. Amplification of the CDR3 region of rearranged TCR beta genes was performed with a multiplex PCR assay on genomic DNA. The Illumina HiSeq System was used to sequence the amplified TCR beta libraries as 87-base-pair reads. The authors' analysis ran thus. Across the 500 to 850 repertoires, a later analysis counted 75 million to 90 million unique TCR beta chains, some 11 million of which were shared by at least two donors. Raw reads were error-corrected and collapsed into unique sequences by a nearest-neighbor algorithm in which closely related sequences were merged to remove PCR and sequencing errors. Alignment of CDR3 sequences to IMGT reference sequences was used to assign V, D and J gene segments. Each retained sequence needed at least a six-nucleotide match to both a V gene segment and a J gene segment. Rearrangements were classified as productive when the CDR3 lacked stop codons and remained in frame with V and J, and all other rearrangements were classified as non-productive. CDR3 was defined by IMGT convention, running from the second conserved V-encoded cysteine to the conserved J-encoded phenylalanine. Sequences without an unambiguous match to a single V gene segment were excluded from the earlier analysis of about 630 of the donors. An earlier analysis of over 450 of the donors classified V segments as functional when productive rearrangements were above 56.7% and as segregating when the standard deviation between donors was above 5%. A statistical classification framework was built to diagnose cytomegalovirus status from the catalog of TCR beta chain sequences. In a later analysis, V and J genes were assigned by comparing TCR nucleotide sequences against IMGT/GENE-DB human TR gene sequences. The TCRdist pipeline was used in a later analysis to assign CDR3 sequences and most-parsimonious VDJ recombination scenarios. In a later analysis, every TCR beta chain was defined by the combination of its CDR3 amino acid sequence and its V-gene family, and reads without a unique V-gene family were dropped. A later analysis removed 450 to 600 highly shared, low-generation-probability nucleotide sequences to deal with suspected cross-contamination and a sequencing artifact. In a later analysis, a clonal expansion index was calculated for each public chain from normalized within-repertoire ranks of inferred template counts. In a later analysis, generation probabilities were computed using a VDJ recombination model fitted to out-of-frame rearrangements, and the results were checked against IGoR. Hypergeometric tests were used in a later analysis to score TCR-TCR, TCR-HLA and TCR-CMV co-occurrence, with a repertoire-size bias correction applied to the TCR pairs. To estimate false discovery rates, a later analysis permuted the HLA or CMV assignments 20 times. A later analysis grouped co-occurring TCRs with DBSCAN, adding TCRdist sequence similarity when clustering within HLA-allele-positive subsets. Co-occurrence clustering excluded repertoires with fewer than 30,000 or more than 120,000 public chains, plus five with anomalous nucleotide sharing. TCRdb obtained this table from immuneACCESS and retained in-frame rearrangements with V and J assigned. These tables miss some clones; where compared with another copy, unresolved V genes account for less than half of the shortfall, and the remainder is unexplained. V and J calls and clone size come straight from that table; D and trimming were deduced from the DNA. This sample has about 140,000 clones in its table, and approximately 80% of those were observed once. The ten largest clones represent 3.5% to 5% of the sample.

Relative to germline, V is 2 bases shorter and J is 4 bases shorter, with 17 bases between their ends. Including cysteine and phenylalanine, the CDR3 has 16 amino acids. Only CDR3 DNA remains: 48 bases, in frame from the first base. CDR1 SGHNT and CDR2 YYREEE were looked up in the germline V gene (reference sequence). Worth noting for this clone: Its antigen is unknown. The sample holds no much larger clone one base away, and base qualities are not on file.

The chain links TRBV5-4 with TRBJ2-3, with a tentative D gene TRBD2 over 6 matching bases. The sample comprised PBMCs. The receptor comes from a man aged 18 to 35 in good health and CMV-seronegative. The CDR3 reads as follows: CASSLPGRLRADTQYF. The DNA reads TGTGCCAGCAGCTTACCAGGGAGGCTAAGGGCAGATACGCAGTATTTT.